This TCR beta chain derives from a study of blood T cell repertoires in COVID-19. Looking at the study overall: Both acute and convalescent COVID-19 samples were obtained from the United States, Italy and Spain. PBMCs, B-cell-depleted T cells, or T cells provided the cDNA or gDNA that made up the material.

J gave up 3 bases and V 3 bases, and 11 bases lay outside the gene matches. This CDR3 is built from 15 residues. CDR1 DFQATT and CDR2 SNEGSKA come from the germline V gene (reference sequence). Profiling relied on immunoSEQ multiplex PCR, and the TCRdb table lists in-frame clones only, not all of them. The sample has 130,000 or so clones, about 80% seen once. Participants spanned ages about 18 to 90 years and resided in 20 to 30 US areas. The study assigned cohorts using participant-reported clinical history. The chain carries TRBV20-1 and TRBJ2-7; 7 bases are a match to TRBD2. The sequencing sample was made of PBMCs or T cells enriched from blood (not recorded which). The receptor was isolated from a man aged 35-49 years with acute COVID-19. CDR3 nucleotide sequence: TGCAGTGCTAGTCTATCGGCTAGCGGAGGCTACGAGCAGTACTTC. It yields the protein CSASLSASGGYEQYF.